The clone carrying this T cell receptor beta chain has more than one count but fewer than ten. The record originates from a study of blood T cell repertoires in COVID-19. Whole-study context: Material from acute and convalescent COVID-19 was sourced from the United States, Italy and Spain. The cDNA or gDNA used as material had been derived from T cells, B-cell-depleted T cells, or PBMCs.

The CDR3 covers 15 residues. Germline values: CDR1 SNHLY, CDR2 FYNNEI. V shed 8 bases and J shed 0 bases, with 14 bases lying between them. While infection was still active, Seattle patients were enrolled and then followed longitudinally. As handled by the study authors: How many nucleated cells were present was estimated from reference gene primer amplification. Sequenced by immunoSEQ multiplex PCR; TCRdb stores in-frame clones only, minus some. V, J and clone size derive from that table, while D and trimming were established from the DNA sequence. Here the sample spans about 390,000 clones, over 75% being singletons.

The chain links TRBV2 to TRBJ1-5; D may be TRBD1 (5 bases). This clonotype was obtained from a woman aged 60-75 years with COVID-19, enrolled during active disease. The sample consisted of peripheral blood. The CDR3 DNA reads as TGTGCCAGCGGGGCCAGTAGTTATAGCAATCAGCCCCAGCATTTT. Translating it yields CASGASSYSNQPQHF. The variable domain in full, with the rest retrieved from reference TRBV2 and TRBJ1-5, is EPEVTQTPSHQVTQMGQEVILRCVPISNHLYFYWYRQILGQKVEFLVSFYNNEISEKSEIFDDQFSVERPDGSNFTLKIRSTKLEDSAMYFCASGASSYSNQPQHFGDGTRLSIL.